The entry that follows covers one T cell receptor (beta chain) sequence. The data originate from a study of technical replicates of blood from several donors. From germline, CDR1 is PRHDT and CDR2 FYEKMQ (reference sequence). The CDR3 spans 12 residues. The V and J ends lost 4 bases and 8 bases respectively, with 8 bases between them. Clones were sequenced by immunoSEQ multiplex PCR, and TCRdb holds only the in-frame ones, with some missing. The top ten hold over 0.2% of the sample, which has about 90,000 clones, under 95% seen once. Sequenced material: T cells isolated from PBMCs. This TCR was recovered from a human donor in good health. The chain couples TRBV13 to TRBJ1-4; a weak D match, TRBD1 (6 bases). This CDR3 is CASSYTGEKLFF. CDR3 nucleotides: TGTGCCAGCAGCTATACAGGGGAAAAACTGTTTTTT.